Here is one T cell receptor beta chain with its context. The antigen remains unidentified. These data belong to a study of a mutant IDH1 vaccine in newly diagnosed glioma. Study in general: Treated patients, averaging roughly 44 years, were approximately 60% male and approximately 38% female.

The time point is: week 5, during vaccination. Every single dose of the vaccine, 300 ug of mutant IDH1 20-mer peptide, came with topical imiquimod. The astrocytomas were IDH1-mutant, ATRX-negative, and WHO grade 3 or 4. Libraries were prepared by immunoSEQ multiplex PCR; TCRdb keeps only in-frame clonotypes and omits some of them. The sample includes 30,000 to 35,000 clones, roughly three fifths of them seen just once. V lost 2 bases and J 4 bases, leaving 11 bases between the germline ends. This CDR3 contains 14 residues. Looked up from germline, CDR1 is MNHEY and CDR2 is SVGAGI. The receptor's source is a woman between 18 and 30 years old with glioma. The chain recombines TRBV6-5 with TRBJ1-1; no reliable D call. The specimen comprised PBMCs, sampled from a glioma patient whose treatment included an IDH1 peptide vaccine. The CDR3 protein is CASSYTTDSTEAFF. The CDR3 bases are TGTGCCAGCAGTTACACAACAGATTCCACTGAAGCTTTCTTT.